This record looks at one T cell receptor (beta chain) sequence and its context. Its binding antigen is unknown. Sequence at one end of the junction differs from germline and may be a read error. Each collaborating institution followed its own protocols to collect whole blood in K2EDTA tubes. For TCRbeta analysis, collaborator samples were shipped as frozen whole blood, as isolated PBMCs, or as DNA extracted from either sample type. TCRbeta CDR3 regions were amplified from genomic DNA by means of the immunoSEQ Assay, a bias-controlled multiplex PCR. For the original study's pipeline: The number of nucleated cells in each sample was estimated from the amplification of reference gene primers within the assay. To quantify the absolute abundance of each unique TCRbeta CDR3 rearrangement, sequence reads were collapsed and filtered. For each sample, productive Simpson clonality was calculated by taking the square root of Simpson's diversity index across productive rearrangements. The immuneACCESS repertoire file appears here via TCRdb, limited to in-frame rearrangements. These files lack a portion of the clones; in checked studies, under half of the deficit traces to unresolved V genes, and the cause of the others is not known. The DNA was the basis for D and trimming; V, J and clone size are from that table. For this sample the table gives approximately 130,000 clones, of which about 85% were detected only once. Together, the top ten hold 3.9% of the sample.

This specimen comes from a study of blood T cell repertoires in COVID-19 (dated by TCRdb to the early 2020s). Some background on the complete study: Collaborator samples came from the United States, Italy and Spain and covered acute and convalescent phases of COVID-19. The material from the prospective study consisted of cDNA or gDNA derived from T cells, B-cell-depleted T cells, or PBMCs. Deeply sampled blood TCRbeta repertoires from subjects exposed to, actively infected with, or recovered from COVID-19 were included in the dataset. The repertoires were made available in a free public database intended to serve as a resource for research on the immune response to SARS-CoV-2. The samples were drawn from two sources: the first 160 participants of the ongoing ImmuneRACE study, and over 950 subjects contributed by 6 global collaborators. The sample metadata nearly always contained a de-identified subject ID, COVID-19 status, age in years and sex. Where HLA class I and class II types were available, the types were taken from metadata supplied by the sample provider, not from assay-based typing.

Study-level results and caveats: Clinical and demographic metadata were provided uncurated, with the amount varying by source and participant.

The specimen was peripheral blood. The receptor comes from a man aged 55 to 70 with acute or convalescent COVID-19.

The CDR3 here reads CSARKGPNGIF. The nucleotide sequence is given as TGCAGTGCTAGAAAGGGCCCCAACGGGATCTTC. In this chain, TRBV20-1 is recombined with TRBJ2-7, and possibly TRBD2, on 5 matching bases. CDR1 DFQATT and CDR2 SNEGSKA are derived from the germline V gene (reference sequence). Including the terminal cysteine and phenylalanine, the CDR3 comprises 11 residues. Only CDR3 DNA is held: 33 bases, read in frame from base 1.